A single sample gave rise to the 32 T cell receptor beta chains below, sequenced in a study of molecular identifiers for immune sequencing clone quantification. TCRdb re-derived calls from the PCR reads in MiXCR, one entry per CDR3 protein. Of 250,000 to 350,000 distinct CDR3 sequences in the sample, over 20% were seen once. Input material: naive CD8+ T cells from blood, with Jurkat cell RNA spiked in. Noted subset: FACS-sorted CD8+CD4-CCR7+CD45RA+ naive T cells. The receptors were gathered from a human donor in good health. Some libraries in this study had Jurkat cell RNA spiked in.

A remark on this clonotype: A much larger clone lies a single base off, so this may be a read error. The CDR3 DNA follows: TGTGCCAGCAGATTTAGGTGCAGGGAGTCATTTATCACGGAAGCTTTCTTT. Translating it yields CASRFRCRESFITEAFF. The chain carries TRBV28 and TRBJ1-1; possible D gene TRBD1, 5 bases. CDR1 and CDR2 from the germline V gene are MDHEN and SYDVKM. V was shortened by 6 bases and J by 8 bases, with 28 bases between the two germline ends. The CDR3 loop spans 17 amino acids.

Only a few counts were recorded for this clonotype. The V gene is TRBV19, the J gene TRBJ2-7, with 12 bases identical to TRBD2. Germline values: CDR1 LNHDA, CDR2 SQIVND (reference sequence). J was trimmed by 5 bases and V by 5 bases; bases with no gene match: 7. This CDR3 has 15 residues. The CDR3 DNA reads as TGTGCCAGTAGTTCTAGCGGGGGGGCGATGAACGAGCAGTACTTC. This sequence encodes CASSSSGGAMNEQYF.

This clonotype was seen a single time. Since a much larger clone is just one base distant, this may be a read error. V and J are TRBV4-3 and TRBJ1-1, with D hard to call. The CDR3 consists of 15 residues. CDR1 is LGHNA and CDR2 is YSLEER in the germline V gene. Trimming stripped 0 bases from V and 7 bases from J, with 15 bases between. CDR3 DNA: TGCGCCAGCAGCCAAGAATTTCAGCCGGGCATTGAAGCTTTCTTT. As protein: CASSQEFQPGIEAFF.

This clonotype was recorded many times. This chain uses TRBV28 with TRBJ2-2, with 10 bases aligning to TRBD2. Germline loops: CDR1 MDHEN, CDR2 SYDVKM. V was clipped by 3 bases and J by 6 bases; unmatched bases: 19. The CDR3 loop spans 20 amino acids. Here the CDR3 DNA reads TGTGCCAGCAGTTTTACCGGGACTAGCGAGAACCCGAGGCCGGCCGGGGAGCTGTTTTTT. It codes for CASSFTGTSENPRPAGELFF.

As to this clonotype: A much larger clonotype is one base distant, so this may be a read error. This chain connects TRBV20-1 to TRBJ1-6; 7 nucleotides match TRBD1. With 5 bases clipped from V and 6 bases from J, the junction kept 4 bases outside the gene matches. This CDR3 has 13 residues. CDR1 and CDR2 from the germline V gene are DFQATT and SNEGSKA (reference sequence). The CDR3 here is CSALHRGNSPLHF. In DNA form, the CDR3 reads TGCAGTGCTTTACACAGGGGTAATTCACCCCTCCACTTT.

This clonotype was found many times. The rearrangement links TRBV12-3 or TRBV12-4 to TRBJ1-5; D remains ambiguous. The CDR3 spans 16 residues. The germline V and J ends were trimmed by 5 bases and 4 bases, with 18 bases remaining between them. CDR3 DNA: TGTGCCAGCAGTCCAAAGGTCGTGTGGGGAAATCAGCCCCAGCATTTT. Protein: CASSPKVVWGNQPQHF.

In DNA form, the CDR3 reads TGTGCCAGCAGCCCGACAAGGAGCAATCAGCCCCAGCATTTT. As protein: CASSPTRSNQPQHF. The rearrangement uses TRBV7-6 and TRBJ1-5; D is undetermined. Trimming removed 5 bases at V and 1 base at J, with 9 bases between. Looked up from germline, CDR1 is SGHVS and CDR2 is FNYEAQ. CDR3 length: 14 residues.

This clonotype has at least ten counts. The CDR3 DNA follows: TGCGCCAGCAGCCAAGGGACAGGGGGCTTCGACGAGCAGTACTTC. Amino acid sequence: CASSQGTGGFDEQYF. This chain links TRBV4-3 with TRBJ2-7; 11 bases agree with TRBD1. Germline trimming cut 1 base from V and 5 bases from J; bases unmatched to any gene: 4. The CDR3 totals 15 residues. Germline values: CDR1 LGHNA, CDR2 YSLEER.

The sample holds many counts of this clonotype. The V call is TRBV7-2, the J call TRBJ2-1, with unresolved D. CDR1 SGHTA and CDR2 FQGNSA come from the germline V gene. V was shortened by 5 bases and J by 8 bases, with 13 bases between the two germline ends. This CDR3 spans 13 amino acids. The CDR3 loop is CASSENLVYEQFF. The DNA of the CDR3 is TGTGCCAGCAGCGAGAACTTAGTATATGAGCAGTTCTTC. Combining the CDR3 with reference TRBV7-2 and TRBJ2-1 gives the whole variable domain GAGVSQSPSNKVTEKGKDVELRCDPISGHTALYWYRQSLGQGLEFLIYFQGNSAPDKSGLPSDRFSAERTGGSVSTLTIQRTQQEDSAVYLCASSENLVYEQFFGPGTRLTVL.

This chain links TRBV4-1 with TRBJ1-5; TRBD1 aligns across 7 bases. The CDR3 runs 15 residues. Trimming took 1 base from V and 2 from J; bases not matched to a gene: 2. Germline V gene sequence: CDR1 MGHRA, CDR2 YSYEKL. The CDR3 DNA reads TGCGCCAGCAGCCAAGTTACAGGGGGCAATCAGCCCCAGCATTTT. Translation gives CASSQVTGGNQPQHF.

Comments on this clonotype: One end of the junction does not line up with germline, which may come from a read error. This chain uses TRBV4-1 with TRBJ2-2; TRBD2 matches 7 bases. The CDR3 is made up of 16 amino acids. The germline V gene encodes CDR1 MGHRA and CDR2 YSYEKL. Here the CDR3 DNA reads TGCGCCAGCAGCCAAGGAAGCGGGGTGAACACCGGGGAGCTGGTTTTT. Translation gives CASSQGSGVNTGELVF.

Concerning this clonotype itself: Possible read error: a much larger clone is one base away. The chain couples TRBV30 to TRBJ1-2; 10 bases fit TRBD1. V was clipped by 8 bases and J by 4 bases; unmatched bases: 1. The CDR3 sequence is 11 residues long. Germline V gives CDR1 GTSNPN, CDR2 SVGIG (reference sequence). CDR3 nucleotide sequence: TGTGCCCGGACAGGGGGCTATGGCTACACCTTC. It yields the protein CARTGGYGYTF.

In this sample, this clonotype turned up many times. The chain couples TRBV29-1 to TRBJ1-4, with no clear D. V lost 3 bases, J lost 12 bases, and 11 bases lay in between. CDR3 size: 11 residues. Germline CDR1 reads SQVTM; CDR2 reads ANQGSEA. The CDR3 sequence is CSVEYGSELFF. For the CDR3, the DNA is TGCAGCGTTGAGTATGGATCGGAACTGTTTTTT.

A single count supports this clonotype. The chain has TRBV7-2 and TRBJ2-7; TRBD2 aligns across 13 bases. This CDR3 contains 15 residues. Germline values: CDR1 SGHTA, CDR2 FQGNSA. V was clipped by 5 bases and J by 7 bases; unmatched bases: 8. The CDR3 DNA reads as TGTGCCAGCAGCCGCCCAACTAGCGGGAGGGCGGAGCAGTACTTC. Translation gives CASSRPTSGRAEQYF.

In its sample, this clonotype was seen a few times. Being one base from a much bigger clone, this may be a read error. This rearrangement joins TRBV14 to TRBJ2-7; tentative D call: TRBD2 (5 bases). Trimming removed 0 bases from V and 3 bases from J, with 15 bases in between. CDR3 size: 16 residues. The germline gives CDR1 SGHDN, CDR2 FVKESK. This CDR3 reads CASSQDSYGRGYEQYF. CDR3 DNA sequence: TGTGCCAGCAGCCAAGATTCGTACGGCCGGGGCTACGAGCAGTACTTC.

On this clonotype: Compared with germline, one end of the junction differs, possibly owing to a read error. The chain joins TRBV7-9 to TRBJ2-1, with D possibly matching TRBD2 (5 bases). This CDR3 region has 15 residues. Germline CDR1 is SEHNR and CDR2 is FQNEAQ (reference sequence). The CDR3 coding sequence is TGTGCCAGCAGCCTCGGACTGAGCTCCCACAATGAGCAGTTCTTC. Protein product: CASSLGLSSHNEQFF.

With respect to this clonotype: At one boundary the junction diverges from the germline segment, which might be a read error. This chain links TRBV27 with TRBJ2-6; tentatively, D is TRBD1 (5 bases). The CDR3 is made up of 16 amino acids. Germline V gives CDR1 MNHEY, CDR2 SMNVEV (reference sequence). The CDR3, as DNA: TGTGCCAGCAGTCCGGTGTCGTGGTCTGGGGCCAACATCCTGACTTTC. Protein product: CASSPVSWSGANILTF.

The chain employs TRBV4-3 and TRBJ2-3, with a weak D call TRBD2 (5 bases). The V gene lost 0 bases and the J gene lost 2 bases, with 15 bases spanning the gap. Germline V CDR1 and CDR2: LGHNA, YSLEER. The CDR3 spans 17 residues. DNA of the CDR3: TGCGCCAGCAGCCAAGATTTTGATCGGGAAATCACAGATACGCAGTATTTT. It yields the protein CASSQDFDREITDTQYF.

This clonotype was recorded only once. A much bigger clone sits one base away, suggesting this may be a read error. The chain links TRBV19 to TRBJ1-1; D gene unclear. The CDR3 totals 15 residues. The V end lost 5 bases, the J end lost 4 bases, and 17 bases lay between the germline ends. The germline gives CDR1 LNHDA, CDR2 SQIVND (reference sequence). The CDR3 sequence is CASSPFQGAGTEAFF. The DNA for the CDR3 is TGTGCCAGTAGTCCCTTCCAAGGTGCGGGCACTGAAGCTTTCTTT.

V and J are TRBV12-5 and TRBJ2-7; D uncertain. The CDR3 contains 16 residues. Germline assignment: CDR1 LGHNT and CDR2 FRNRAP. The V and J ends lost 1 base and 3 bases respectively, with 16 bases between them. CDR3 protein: CASGLATVGPNYEQYF. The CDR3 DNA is TGTGCTAGTGGTTTGGCCACCGTAGGGCCGAACTACGAGCAGTACTTC.

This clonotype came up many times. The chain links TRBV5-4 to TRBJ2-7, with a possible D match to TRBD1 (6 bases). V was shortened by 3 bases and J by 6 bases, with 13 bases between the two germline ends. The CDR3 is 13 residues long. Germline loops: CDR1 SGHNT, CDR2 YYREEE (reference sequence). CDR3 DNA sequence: TGTGCCAGCAGCTCGGAAGGACAGATCGAGCAGTACTTC. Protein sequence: CASSSEGQIEQYF. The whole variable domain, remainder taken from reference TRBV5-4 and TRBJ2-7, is ETGVTQSPTHLIKTRGQQVTLRCSSQSGHNTVSWYQQALGQGPQFIFQYYREEENGRGNFPPRFSGLQFPNYSSELNVNALELDDSALYLCASSSEGQIEQYFGPGTRLTVT.

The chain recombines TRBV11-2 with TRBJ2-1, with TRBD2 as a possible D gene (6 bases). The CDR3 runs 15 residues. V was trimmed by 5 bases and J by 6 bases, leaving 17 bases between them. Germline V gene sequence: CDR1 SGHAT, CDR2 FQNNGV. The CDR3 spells CASSLLAGHGNEQFF. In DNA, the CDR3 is TGTGCCAGCAGCCTGCTTGCGGGGCATGGCAATGAGCAGTTCTTC.

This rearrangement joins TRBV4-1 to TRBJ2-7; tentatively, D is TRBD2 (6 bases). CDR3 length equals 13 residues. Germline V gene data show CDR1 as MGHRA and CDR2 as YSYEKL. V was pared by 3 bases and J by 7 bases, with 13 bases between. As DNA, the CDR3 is TGCGCCAGCAGCCATGGGACTTTGGGAGAGCAGTACTTC. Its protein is CASSHGTLGEQYF.

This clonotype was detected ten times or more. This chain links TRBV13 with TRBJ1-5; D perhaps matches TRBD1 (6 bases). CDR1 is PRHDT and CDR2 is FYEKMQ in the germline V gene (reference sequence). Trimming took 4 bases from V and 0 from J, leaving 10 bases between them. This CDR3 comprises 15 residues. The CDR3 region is CASSWGGDSNQPQHF. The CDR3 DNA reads TGTGCCAGCAGCTGGGGGGGCGATAGCAATCAGCCCCAGCATTTT.

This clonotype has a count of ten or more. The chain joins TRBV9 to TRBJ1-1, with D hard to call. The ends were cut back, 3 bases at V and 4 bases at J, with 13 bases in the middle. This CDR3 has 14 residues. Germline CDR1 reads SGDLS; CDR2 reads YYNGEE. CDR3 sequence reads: CASSALPPITEAFF. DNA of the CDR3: TGTGCCAGCAGCGCACTTCCCCCCATCACTGAAGCTTTCTTT.

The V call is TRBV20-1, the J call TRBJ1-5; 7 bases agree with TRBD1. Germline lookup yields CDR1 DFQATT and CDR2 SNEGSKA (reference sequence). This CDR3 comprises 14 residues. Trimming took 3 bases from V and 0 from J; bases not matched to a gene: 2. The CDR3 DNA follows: TGCAGTGCTAGGACAGGGATTAGCAATCAGCCCCAGCATTTT. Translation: CSARTGISNQPQHF.

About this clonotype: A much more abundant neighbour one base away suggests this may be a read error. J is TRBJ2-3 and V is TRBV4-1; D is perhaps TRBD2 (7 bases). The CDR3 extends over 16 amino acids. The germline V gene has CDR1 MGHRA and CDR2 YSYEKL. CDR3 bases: TGCGTCAGCAGCCCCACGGCGGGGGCCCACACAGATACGCAGTATTTT. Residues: CVSSPTAGAHTDTQYF.

CDR3 nucleotide sequence: TGTGCCAGCAGCTTATCCGGGCAGGAAGGGGCCAACGTCCTGACTTTC. Translating gives CASSLSGQEGANVLTF. V and J are TRBV7-9 and TRBJ2-6; D gene ambiguous. Trimming pared 2 bases from V and 4 bases from J, leaving 12 bases between. Germline V CDR1 and CDR2: SEHNR, FQNEAQ (reference sequence). The CDR3 length is 16 residues.

CDR3 in DNA: TGTGCCAGCAGTCAGAGGGGCGGGAGGGCCGTAGAGACCCAGTACTTC. This sequence encodes CASSQRGGRAVETQYF. The V and J genes are TRBV6-5 and TRBJ2-5; 9 bases align to TRBD2. Germline trimming cut 5 bases from V and 4 bases from J; bases unmatched to any gene: 11. The germline CDR1 and CDR2 sequences are MNHEY and SVGAGI. CDR3 length: 16 residues.

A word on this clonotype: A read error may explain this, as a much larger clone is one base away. This CDR3 reads CASSHSRVISYGYTF. The CDR3 nucleotides read TGTGCCAGCAGCCACTCACGAGTAATTAGCTATGGCTACACCTTC. V is TRBV5-3 and J is TRBJ1-2; no definite D call. TRBV5-3 is labeled an ORF, and its function is uncertain. Trimming took off 8 bases at V and 4 bases at J, with 21 bases between the two ends. This CDR3 is built from 15 residues.

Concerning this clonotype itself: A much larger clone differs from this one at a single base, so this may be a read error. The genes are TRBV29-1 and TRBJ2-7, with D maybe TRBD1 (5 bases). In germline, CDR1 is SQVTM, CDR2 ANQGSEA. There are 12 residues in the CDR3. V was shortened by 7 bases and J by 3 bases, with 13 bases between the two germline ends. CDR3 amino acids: CSATGLVYEQYF. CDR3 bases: TGCAGCGCCACAGGCTTGGTCTACGAGCAGTACTTC.

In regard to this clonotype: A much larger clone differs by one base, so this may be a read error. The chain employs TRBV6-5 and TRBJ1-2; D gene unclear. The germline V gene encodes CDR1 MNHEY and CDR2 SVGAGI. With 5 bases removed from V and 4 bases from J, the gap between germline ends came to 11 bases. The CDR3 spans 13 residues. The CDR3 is CASSPQKTYGYTF. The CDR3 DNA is TGTGCCAGCAGTCCCCAGAAGACCTATGGCTACACCTTC.